This entry lists 23 T cell receptor beta chains sequenced from one sample in a study of blood T cell repertoires in COVID-19. Method: immunoSEQ multiplex PCR; TCRdb's copy keeps in-frame clones and lacks some. The sample includes some 220,000 clones, approximately 82% of them seen just once. The sample consisted of peripheral blood. The receptor source for this set is a man aged 50 to 60 with active or convalescent COVID-19.

This clone was counted a few times. This chain uses TRBV15 with TRBJ1-2; a weak D match, TRBD1 (6 bases). V dropped 0 bases and J dropped 4 bases, with 18 bases sitting between them. The CDR3 covers 17 residues. Per the germline V gene, CDR1 is LNHNV and CDR2 is YYDKDF (reference sequence). The CDR3 reads CATSRDQGTSYGYGYTF. CDR3 sequence (DNA): TGTGCCACCAGCAGAGATCAGGGGACCTCATACGGCTATGGCTACACCTTC.

This chain connects TRBV4-1 to TRBJ2-5; 9 bases fit TRBD2. The J segment lost 5 bases and the V segment lost 3 bases, leaving 4 bases of the junction unmatched. The germline V gene encodes CDR1 MGHRA and CDR2 YSYEKL. The CDR3 consists of 14 residues. Here the CDR3 reads CASSQGLAYETQYF. The CDR3 nucleotides are TGCGCCAGCAGCCAGGGACTAGCCTACGAGACCCAGTACTTC.

This clone was seen only once. This sequence joins TRBV11-3 and TRBJ2-1; D is perhaps TRBD2 (5 bases). V gave up 3 bases and J gave up 8 bases, with 11 bases separating them. This CDR3 has 13 amino acids. Germline V gene lookup returns CDR1 SGHNT and CDR2 YENEEA. CDR3 sequence reads: CASSFGLADEQFF. CDR3 DNA sequence: TGTGCCAGCAGCTTCGGACTGGCCGATGAGCAGTTCTTC.

This chain links TRBV7-2 with TRBJ2-7; 7 bases line up with TRBD2. The trim removed 5 bases at V and 7 bases at J, leaving 8 bases unmatched. CDR3 length: 13 residues. Germline-derived CDR1 and CDR2 are SGHTA and FQGNSA. In DNA, the CDR3 is TGTGCCAGCAGCGCGCGGGCCGGGAGGGAGCAGTACGTC. This sequence encodes CASSARAGREQYV.

About this clone itself: This CDR3 is also generated by other DNA sequences in the sample. The chain employs TRBV2 and TRBJ1-3; D may be TRBD1 (6 bases). Looked up from germline, CDR1 is SNHLY and CDR2 is FYNNEI. V gave up 6 bases and J gave up 0 bases, with 12 bases separating them. This CDR3 is built from 15 residues. CDR3 nucleotides: TGTGCCAGCAGCCCGACAGGCCCCTCTGGAAACACCATATATTTT. It is translated as CASSPTGPSGNTIYF. Full variable domain (missing parts from reference TRBV2 and TRBJ1-3): EPEVTQTPSHQVTQMGQEVILRCVPISNHLYFYWYRQILGQKVEFLVSFYNNEISEKSEIFDDQFSVERPDGSNFTLKIRSTKLEDSAMYFCASSPTGPSGNTIYFGEGSWLTVV.

The rearrangement links TRBV4-2 to TRBJ2-1, with 13 bases fitting TRBD2. The CDR3 totals 15 residues. Trimming took 3 bases from V and 10 from J; bases not matched to a gene: 6. CDR1 and CDR2 from the germline V gene are LGHNA and YNFKEQ. CDR3 DNA: TGTGCCAGCAGCCATACTAGCGGGGGGGGCAGGGAGCAGTTCTTC. Amino acids: CASSHTSGGGREQFF.

The chain uses TRBV10-3 and TRBJ2-1; 7 bases fit TRBD2. Looked up from germline, CDR1 is ENHRY and CDR2 is SYGVKD. The length of the CDR3 is 13 residues. Trimming cost V 3 bases and J 8 bases; bases outside gene matches: 4. This chain's CDR3 is CAISDGLADEQFF. CDR3 sequence (DNA): TGTGCCATCAGTGACGGGCTAGCGGATGAGCAGTTCTTC.

This clone was observed once. The chain has TRBV2 and TRBJ1-5; 8 positions match TRBD1. Trimming removed 6 bases from V and 2 bases from J; junction bases left unmatched: 0. Germline V CDR1 and CDR2: SNHLY, FYNNEI. This CDR3 comprises 13 residues. The CDR3 region is CASRTGGNQPQHF. The DNA for the CDR3 is TGTGCCAGCAGGACAGGGGGCAATCAGCCCCAGCATTTT.

V and J are TRBV27 and TRBJ2-5, with 7 bases matching TRBD1. The CDR3 has 16 amino acids. The ends lost 6 bases at V and 5 bases at J; junction bases unmatched: 15. The germline gives CDR1 MNHEY, CDR2 SMNVEV (reference sequence). This CDR3 is CASRLRGQARGETQYF. The CDR3, as DNA: TGTGCCAGCAGACTCCGTGGACAGGCTCGCGGGGAGACCCAGTACTTC.

V and J are TRBV6-5 and TRBJ1-1; the D gene is possibly TRBD1 (5 bases). The CDR3 is 14 residues long. Trimming removed 4 bases from V and 4 bases from J, with 13 bases in between. Germline V gene lookup returns CDR1 MNHEY and CDR2 SVGAGI. CDR3 bases: TGTGCCAGCAGTTCCGGACAAGGATCCACTGAAGCTTTCTTT. Amino acids: CASSSGQGSTEAFF.

The V call is TRBV6-5, the J call TRBJ1-5, with no clear D. The CDR3 runs to 13 residues. The V gene's germline CDR1 is MNHEY and CDR2 SVGAGI. V was pared by 6 bases and J by 3 bases, with 9 bases between. The CDR3 spells CASSRQYNQPQHF. CDR3 DNA sequence: TGTGCCAGCAGCCGACAATACAATCAGCCCCAGCATTTT.

This sequence joins TRBV5-1 and TRBJ2-2; possibly TRBD2 for D (6 bases). The CDR3 consists of 15 residues. The germline V and J ends were trimmed by 4 bases and 0 bases, with 10 bases remaining between them. Germline CDR1 is SGHRS and CDR2 is YFSETQ. CDR3 region: CASSAGLANTGELFF. The DNA of the CDR3 is TGCGCCAGCAGCGCGGGGCTCGCGAACACCGGGGAGCTGTTTTTT.

This rearrangement joins TRBV23-1 to TRBJ2-5; 7 bases agree with TRBD2. TRBV23-1 carries the ORF label, with uncertain function. V lost 0 bases, J lost 7 bases, and 8 bases stayed unmatched. The CDR3 contains 15 residues. The CDR3 spells CASSQSKRESSTQYF. The CDR3 nucleotides are TGCGCCAGCAGTCAATCTAAGCGGGAATCGTCGACCCAGTACTTC.

This clone was recorded once. The chain carries TRBV25-1 and TRBJ2-1, with TRBD2 matching 11 bases. This CDR3 spans 16 amino acids. Trimming removed 5 bases from V and 5 bases from J; junction bases left unmatched: 8. CDR1 is MGHDK and CDR2 is SYGVNS in the germline V gene. The CDR3 is CASSTHGGLADNEQFF. The CDR3 region has the DNA TGTGCCAGCAGTACCCACGGGGGACTAGCGGACAATGAGCAGTTCTTC.

V and J are TRBV12-3 or TRBV12-4 and TRBJ2-1; possibly TRBD1 for D (6 bases). This CDR3 contains 13 residues. V lost 4 bases, J lost 9 bases, and 13 bases lay in between. The CDR3: CASSYTGRSEQFF. The CDR3 DNA is TGTGCCAGCAGTTACACAGGGCGGTCTGAGCAGTTCTTC.

This clone came up once. The chain links TRBV19 to TRBJ1-2; possible D gene TRBD1, 6 bases. There are 13 residues in the CDR3. V shed 7 bases and J shed 3 bases, with 12 bases lying between them. CDR1 is LNHDA and CDR2 is SQIVND in the germline V gene (reference sequence). This chain's CDR3 is CASTTQGHYGYTF. In DNA form, the CDR3 reads TGTGCCAGTACCACACAGGGACACTATGGCTACACCTTC. Together with reference TRBV19 and TRBJ1-2, the CDR3 gives the full variable domain: DGGITQSPKYLFRKEGQNVTLSCEQNLNHDAMYWYRQDPGQGLRLIYYSQIVNDFQKGDIAEGYSVSREKKESFPLTVTSAQKNPTAFYLCASTTQGHYGYTFGSGTRLTVV.

The chain uses TRBV5-1 and TRBJ2-3, with TRBD2 as a possible D gene (5 bases). This CDR3 spans 15 amino acids. Trimming removed 1 base at V and 10 bases at J, with 19 bases between. The germline CDR1 and CDR2 sequences are SGHRS and YFSETQ. The CDR3 reads CASSLWTGVGESQYF. CDR3 nucleotide sequence: TGCGCCAGCAGCTTGTGGACCGGTGTCGGGGAATCGCAGTATTTT.

V is TRBV28 and J is TRBJ2-2; D is unclear. V was cut by 5 bases and J by 7 bases, with 8 bases left in between. This CDR3 region has 12 residues. The germline V gene has CDR1 MDHEN and CDR2 SYDVKM. CDR3 nucleotide sequence: TGTGCCAGCAGTAGTTACAGCGGGGAGCTGTTTTTT. This codes for CASSSYSGELFF. Drawing the rest from reference TRBV28 and TRBJ2-2, the complete variable domain is DVKVTQSSRYLVKRTGEKVFLECVQDMDHENMFWYRQDPGLGLRLIYFSYDVKMKEKGDIPEGYSVSREKKERFSLILESASTNQTSMYLCASSSYSGELFFGEGSRLTVL.

This clone was counted once. The rearrangement links TRBV3-1 (or the pseudogene TRBV3-2) to TRBJ1-1, with D uncertain. Germline assignment: CDR1 LGHDT and CDR2 YNNKEL (reference sequence). The CDR3 length is 17 residues. The germline V and J ends were trimmed by 0 bases and 3 bases, with 17 bases remaining between them. This CDR3 reads CASSQDYPRSRDTEAFF. Written as DNA, the CDR3 is TGTGCCAGCAGCCAAGATTACCCCCGGTCGAGGGACACTGAAGCTTTCTTT.

This clone showed up just a few times. The rearrangement links TRBV5-5 to TRBJ2-5; no reliable D call. Germline-derived CDR1 and CDR2 are SGHKS and YYEKEE (reference sequence). There are 15 residues in the CDR3. Trimming took off 5 bases at V and 4 bases at J, with 18 bases between the two ends. For the CDR3, the DNA is TGTGCCAGCAGAGCTTGGAGCGTGGAAGTAGAGACCCAGTACTTC. Protein: CASRAWSVEVETQYF.

V gene TRBV7-8 combines with J gene TRBJ2-7, with TRBD1 as a possible D gene (5 bases). Germline CDR1 reads SGHVS; CDR2 reads FQNEAQ. V lost 4 bases and J lost 5, with 12 bases in between. The CDR3 consists of 13 residues. The CDR3 protein is CASSSSPGHEQYV. The CDR3 region has the DNA TGTGCCAGCAGCTCATCTCCAGGGCACGAGCAGTACGTC.

V is TRBV18 and J is TRBJ2-3; 10 nucleotides align to TRBD2. The CDR3 extends over 16 amino acids. V was pared by 1 base and J by 1 base, with 2 bases of the junction left unmatched. The germline V gene encodes CDR1 KGHSH and CDR2 LQKENI. CDR3 sequence reads: CASSPRLAGGTDTQYF. CDR3 coding DNA: TGTGCCAGCTCACCACGCCTAGCGGGGGGCACAGATACGCAGTATTTT.

The chain joins TRBV5-6 to TRBJ1-2; D not resolved. V was shortened by 1 base and J by 6 bases, with 13 bases between the two germline ends. Germline V lookup: CDR1 SGHDT, CDR2 YYEEEE. This CDR3 comprises 14 residues. The CDR3 here is CASSLFLQEDGYTF. For the CDR3, the DNA is TGTGCCAGCAGCTTGTTTCTCCAGGAGGATGGCTACACCTTC.